Listed below are T cell receptor beta chains from one sample, sequenced in a study of immune characterization of retroperitoneal liposarcoma. TCRdb analysed the PCR reads with MiXCR anew, one entry per CDR3 protein. The sample has 2,000 to 2,500 distinct CDR3 sequences; about 50% are singletons. Sequencing was done on a sample of tumor tissue. Receptor source: a female donor with retroperitoneal liposarcoma. CDR3s include the opening cysteine and the closing phenylalanine or tryptophan. The D gene is left open where the match is weak. Some rows have no size entry. The others give once, few or many, or a class for an expanded clone.

>-|-|TRBJ2-7|TRBV11-2
TGTGCCAGCAGCTTTAATACGAACTACGAGCAGTACTTC
CASSFNTNYEQYF
>-|-|TRBJ2-3|TRBV4-3
TGCGCCAGCAGCCAAGAAAGGGGTACAGATACGCAGTATTTT
CASSQERGTDTQYF
>TRBD1|-|TRBJ2-4|TRBV6-8
TGTGCCAGCTCGGGACAGGGGATAGCCAAAAACATTCAGTACTTC
CASSGQGIAKNIQYF
>-|-|TRBJ2-3|TRBV6-5
TGTGCCAGCAGTTACTCGAACACTAGAGCCTCGGATACGCAGTATTTT
CASSYSNTRASDTQYF
>-|-|TRBJ2-5|TRBV6-1
TGTGCCAGCAGAGTCCCAGGAGGGAAAGAGACCCAGTACTTC
CASRVPGGKETQYF
>-|-|TRBJ1-1|TRBV7-2
TGTGCCAGCAGCTTATCTCAGAACACTGAAGCTTTCTTT
CASSLSQNTEAFF
>-|few|TRBJ2-1|TRBV27
TGTGCCAGCAGTTTTTACGGGTCCTCCTACAATGAGCAGTTCTTC
CASSFYGSSYNEQFF
>-|-|TRBJ2-5|TRBV27
TGTGCCAGCAGTTTATCGGTACGGAGATCGGAGACCCAGTACTTC
CASSLSVRRSETQYF
>TRBD1|-|TRBJ2-7|TRBV12-3/TRBV12-4
TGTGCCAGCAGTTTAACAGGGGACGAGCAGTACTTC
CASSLTGDEQYF
>TRBD1|-|TRBJ1-1|TRBV27
TGTGCCAGCAGTTTCGGGACAGGGGGCTCAGCTTTCTTT
CASSFGTGGSAFF
>TRBD1|-|TRBJ1-5|TRBV7-2
TGTGCCAGCAGCAATCGGGACAGAGATCAGCCCCAGCATTTT
CASSNRDRDQPQHF
>TRBD2|few|TRBJ2-1|TRBV6-1
TGTGCCAGCAGTGAATACTGGCGGGAGACGGGGCAGAATGAGCAGTTCTTC
CASSEYWRETGQNEQFF
>TRBD1|few|TRBJ2-7|TRBV6-1
TGTGCCAGCAGACGGGACAGGAGGGCCCACGAGCAGTACTTC
CASRRDRRAHEQYF
>-|-|TRBJ2-7|TRBV7-2
TGTGCCAGCAGCTTAGGGAACAATGAGCAGTACTTC
CASSLGNNEQYF
>TRBD2|-|TRBJ2-5|TRBV7-2
TGTGCCAGCAGCTCAACCGGGACTAGCGGAAAAGAGACCCAGTACTTC
CASSSTGTSGKETQYF
>-|medium-sized|TRBJ2-1|TRBV6-1
TGTGCCAGCAGTCAGTCTGGACAGGCCTTGGGGAGGAGGTACGAGCAGTTCTTC
CASSQSGQALGRRYEQFF
>TRBD2|-|TRBJ2-1|TRBV7-6
TGTGCCAGCAGCTTAAGTACTAGCGGAAACAATGAGCAGTTCTTC
CASSLSTSGNNEQFF